The entry below gives a single T cell receptor beta chain sequence along with its context. This CDR3 has 14 amino acids. V shed 1 base, J shed 5 bases, and the junction held 5 bases outside the gene matches. From germline, CDR1 is SGHRS and CDR2 YFSETQ. This specimen belongs to a study of patients and donors after allogeneic stem cell transplantation. TCRdb analysed the RT-PCR reads with MiXCR anew, one entry per CDR3 protein. The table lists roughly 960,000 distinct CDR3 sequences, roughly 18% of them singletons. This receptor was obtained from a human donor who was either an allogeneic HSCT recipient or a stem cell or donor lymphocyte infusion donor (not recorded which). It is not recorded whose cells these are; they may come from a transplant donor. The sequencing sample was made of blood, either unsorted or a sorted T cell fraction (not recorded which). This chain connects TRBV5-1 to TRBJ2-5; 7 nucleotides match TRBD1. CDR3 coding DNA: TGCGCCAGCAGCTTGACAGGGGTCCGGGAGACCCAGTACTTC. This codes for CASSLTGVRETQYF. The full variable domain, rest sourced from reference TRBV5-1 and TRBJ2-5, is KAGVTQTPRYLIKTRGQQVTLSCSPISGHRSVSWYQQTPGQGLQFLFEYFSETQRNKGNFPGRFSGRQFSNSRSEMNVSTLELGDSALYLCASSLTGVRETQYFGPGTRLLVL.